This T cell receptor beta chain came from a study of blood T cell repertoires in COVID-19. Study at large: Donors in the United States, Italy and Spain gave samples during acute or convalescent COVID-19. T cells, B-cell-depleted T cells, or PBMCs supplied cDNA or gDNA.

As originally analysed: Estimates of nucleated cell counts were drawn from the amplification of reference gene primers. This table comes from immunoSEQ multiplex PCR, and its TCRdb copy is limited to in-frame clones, with some not included. Clone size and the V and J calls come from that table; the DNA yielded D and trimming. Among about 180,000 clones listed, about 85% were seen once. A Seattle source enrolled patients during active infection and followed them longitudinally. Material for sequencing was peripheral blood. The clonotype comes from a person aged 70 to 79 with COVID-19, enrolled during active disease.

Written as DNA, the CDR3 is TGTGCCAGCAGCCAGGGGGAAAAACTGTTTTTT. Protein product: CASSQGEKLFF. This chain connects TRBV7-9 to TRBJ1-4, with D perhaps TRBD1 (6 bases). CDR1 and CDR2 from the germline V gene are SEHNR and FQNEAQ (reference sequence). This CDR3 is built from 11 residues. Trimming removed 5 bases from V and 8 bases from J, with 6 bases in between.